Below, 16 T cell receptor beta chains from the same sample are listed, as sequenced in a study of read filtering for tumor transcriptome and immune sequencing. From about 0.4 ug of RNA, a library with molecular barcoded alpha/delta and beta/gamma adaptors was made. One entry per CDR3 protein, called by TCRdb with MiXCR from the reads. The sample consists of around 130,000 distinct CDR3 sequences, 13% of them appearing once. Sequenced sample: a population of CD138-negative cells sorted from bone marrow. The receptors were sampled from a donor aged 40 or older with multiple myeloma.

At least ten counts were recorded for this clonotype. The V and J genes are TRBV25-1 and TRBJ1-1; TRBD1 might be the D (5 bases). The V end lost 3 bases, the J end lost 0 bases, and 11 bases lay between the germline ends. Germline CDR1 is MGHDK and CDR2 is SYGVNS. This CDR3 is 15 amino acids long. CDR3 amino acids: CASSDRDALNTEAFF. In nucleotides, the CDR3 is TGTGCCAGCAGTGACCGGGACGCCTTGAACACTGAAGCTTTCTTT.

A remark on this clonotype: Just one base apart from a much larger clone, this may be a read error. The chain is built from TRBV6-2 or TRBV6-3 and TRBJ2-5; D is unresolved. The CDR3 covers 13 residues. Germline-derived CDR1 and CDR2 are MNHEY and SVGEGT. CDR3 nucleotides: TGTGCCACCAGTTACTCGGTTTTGCGAACCCAGTACTTC. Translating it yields CATSYSVLRTQYF.

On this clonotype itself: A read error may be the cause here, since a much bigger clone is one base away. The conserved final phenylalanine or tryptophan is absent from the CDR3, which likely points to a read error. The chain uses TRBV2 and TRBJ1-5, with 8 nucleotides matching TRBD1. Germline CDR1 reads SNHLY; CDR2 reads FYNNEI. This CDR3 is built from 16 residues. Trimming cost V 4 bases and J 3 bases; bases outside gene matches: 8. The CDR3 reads CASSGLTGVVNQPQHL. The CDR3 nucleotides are TGTGCCAGCAGTGGTCTGACAGGGGTCGTCAATCAGCCCCAGCATCTT.

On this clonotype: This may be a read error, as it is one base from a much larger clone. CDR3 DNA: TGTGCCAGCAGTTACTCCTTACAGGGTGGTGAAGCTCTCTTT. Its translation is CASSYSLQGGEALF. This chain joins TRBV6-5 and TRBJ1-1, with a tentative D call TRBD1 (6 bases). Germline assignment: CDR1 MNHEY and CDR2 SVGAGI. The CDR3 covers 14 residues.

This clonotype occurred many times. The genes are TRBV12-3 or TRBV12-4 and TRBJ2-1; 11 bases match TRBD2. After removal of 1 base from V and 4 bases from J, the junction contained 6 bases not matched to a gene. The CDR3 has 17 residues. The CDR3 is CASSLVGASGRYNEQFF. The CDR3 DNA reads TGTGCCAGCAGTTTAGTTGGGGCTAGCGGGAGGTACAATGAGCAGTTCTTC.

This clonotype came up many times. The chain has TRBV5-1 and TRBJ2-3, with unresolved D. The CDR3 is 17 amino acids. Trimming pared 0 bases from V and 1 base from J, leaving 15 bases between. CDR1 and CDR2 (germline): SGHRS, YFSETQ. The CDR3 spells CASSLAAALLGTDTQYF. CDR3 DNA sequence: TGCGCCAGCAGCTTGGCGGCAGCATTATTGGGCACAGATACGCAGTATTTT.

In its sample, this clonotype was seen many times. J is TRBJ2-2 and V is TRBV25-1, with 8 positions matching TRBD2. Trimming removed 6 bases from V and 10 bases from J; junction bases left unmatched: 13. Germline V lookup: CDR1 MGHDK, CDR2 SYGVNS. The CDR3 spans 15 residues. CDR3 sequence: CASSTGTSGEEELFF. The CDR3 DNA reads TGTGCCAGCAGCACCGGGACTAGTGGAGAGGAGGAGCTGTTTTTT.

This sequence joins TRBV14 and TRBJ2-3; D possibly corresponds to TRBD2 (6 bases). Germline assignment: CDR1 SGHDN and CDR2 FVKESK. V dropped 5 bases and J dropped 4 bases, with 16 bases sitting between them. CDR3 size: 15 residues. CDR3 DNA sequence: TGTGCCAGCAGCATTAAAGCGGCTAGCGCAGATACGCAGTATTTT. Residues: CASSIKAASADTQYF.

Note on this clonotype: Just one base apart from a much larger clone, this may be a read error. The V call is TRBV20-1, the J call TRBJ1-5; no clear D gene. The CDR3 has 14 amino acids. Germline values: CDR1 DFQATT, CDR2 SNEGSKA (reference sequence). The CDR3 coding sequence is TGCAGTGCTAGAGATTCCGCTCGCAATCAGTCCCAGCATTTT. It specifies CSARDSARNQSQHF.

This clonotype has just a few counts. The CDR3 protein is CSASSYSGANVLTF. The CDR3 DNA follows: TGCAGTGCTAGCAGTTACTCTGGGGCCAACGTCCTGACTTTC. This chain joins TRBV20-1 and TRBJ2-6; D gene ambiguous. The CDR3 length is 14 residues. V was pared by 3 bases and J by 0 bases, with 6 bases between. Germline lookup yields CDR1 DFQATT and CDR2 SNEGSKA (reference sequence).

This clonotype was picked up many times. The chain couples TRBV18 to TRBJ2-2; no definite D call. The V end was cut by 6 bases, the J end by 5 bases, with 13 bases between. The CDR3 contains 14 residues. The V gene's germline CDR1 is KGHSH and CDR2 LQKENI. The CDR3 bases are TGTGCCAGCTCGGCGCTAGATGGAACCGGGGAGCTGTTTTTT. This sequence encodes CASSALDGTGELFF.

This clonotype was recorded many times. Written as DNA, the CDR3 is TGTGCCAGTAGTATAGTAGGTAGCTACAATGAGCAGTTCTTC. Its translation: CASSIVGSYNEQFF. The chain employs TRBV19 and TRBJ2-1; D not resolved. The ends were cut back, 1 base at V and 3 bases at J, with 7 bases in the middle. This CDR3 spans 14 amino acids. Germline assignment: CDR1 LNHDA and CDR2 SQIVND (reference sequence).

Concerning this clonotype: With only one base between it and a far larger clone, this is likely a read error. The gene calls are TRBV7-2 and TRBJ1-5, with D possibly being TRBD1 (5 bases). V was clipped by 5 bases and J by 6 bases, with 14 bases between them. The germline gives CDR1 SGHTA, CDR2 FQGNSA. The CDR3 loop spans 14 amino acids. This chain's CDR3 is CASSPRGGSQPQHF. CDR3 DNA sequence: TGTGCCAGCAGCCCCCGTGGGGGAAGTCAGCCCCAGCATTTT.

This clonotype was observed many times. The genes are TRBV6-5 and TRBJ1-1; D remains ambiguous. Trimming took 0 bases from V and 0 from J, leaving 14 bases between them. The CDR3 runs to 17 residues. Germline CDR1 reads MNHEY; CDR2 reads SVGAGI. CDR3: CASSYSGAGGMNTEAFF. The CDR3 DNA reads TGTGCCAGCAGTTACTCCGGCGCGGGCGGGATGAACACTGAAGCTTTCTTT.

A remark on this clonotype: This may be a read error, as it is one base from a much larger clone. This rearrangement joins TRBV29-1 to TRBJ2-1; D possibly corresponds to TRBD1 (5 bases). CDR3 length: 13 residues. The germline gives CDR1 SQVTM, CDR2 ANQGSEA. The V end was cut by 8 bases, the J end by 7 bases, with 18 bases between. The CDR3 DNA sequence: TGCAGCCCCGTCGTCCTAGGGGATAATGAGCAGTTCTTC. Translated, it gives CSPVVLGDNEQFF.

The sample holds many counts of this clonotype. The CDR3, as DNA: TGCGCCAGCAGCCCCCCAGGGACAGGGGCCCAGGTCACTGAAGCTTTCTTT. Its translation: CASSPPGTGAQVTEAFF. The rearrangement links TRBV5-1 to TRBJ1-1; 10 bases map to TRBD1. The CDR3 is 17 residues long. The V gene's germline CDR1 is SGHRS and CDR2 YFSETQ. V lost 4 bases, J lost 4 bases, and 13 bases stayed unmatched.